Each of the 5 T cell receptor beta chains below was sequenced from the same sample in a study of blood T cell repertoires in COVID-19. Data came from immunoSEQ multiplex PCR; TCRdb stores just in-frame clones and leaves some out. The repertoire holds 300,000 to 400,000 clones, with 85% as singletons. Sequenced: PBMCs or T cells enriched from blood (not recorded which). The receptor source for this set is a woman aged 25-40 years who had been exposed to COVID-19.

The V and J genes are TRBV9 and TRBJ2-3; 10 bases align to TRBD1. Trimming removed 2 bases from V and 4 bases from J; junction bases left unmatched: 7. This CDR3 is built from 16 residues. Germline V CDR1 and CDR2: SGDLS, YYNGEE. The DNA of the CDR3 is TGTGCCAGCAGCGTGAGGACAGGGGGTAGCGCAGATACGCAGTATTTT. Its protein product is CASSVRTGGSADTQYF.

The genes are TRBV4-3 and TRBJ2-5, with 7 bases lining up with TRBD2. CDR3 length: 16 residues. Germline V gives CDR1 LGHNA, CDR2 YSLEER. V was pared by 0 bases and J by 3 bases, with 7 bases of the junction left unmatched. CDR3: CASSQDWRLAEETQYF. The CDR3 DNA is TGCGCCAGCAGCCAAGATTGGAGACTAGCTGAAGAGACCCAGTACTTC.

The chain uses TRBV7-9 and TRBJ2-7; TRBD1 is a possible D gene (5 bases). This CDR3 region has 13 residues. CDR1 is SEHNR and CDR2 is FQNEAQ in the germline V gene (reference sequence). The V gene lost 3 bases and the J gene lost 6 bases, with 12 bases spanning the gap. In DNA form, the CDR3 reads TGTGCCAGCAGCTTCGACCAGGGATCCGAGCAGTACTTC. Translated: CASSFDQGSEQYF.

The chain links TRBV5-1 to TRBJ2-7; D perhaps matches TRBD2 (6 bases). Germline CDR1 and CDR2: SGHRS and YFSETQ. CDR3 length: 14 amino acids. V was clipped by 2 bases and J by 2 bases, with 11 bases between them. The CDR3 DNA follows: TGCGCCAGCAGCTTACTAGCTCCAGCCTACGAGCAGTACTTC. Protein: CASSLLAPAYEQYF.

The V call is TRBV16, the J call TRBJ1-3; no clear D gene. Trimming took off 4 bases at V and 1 base at J, with 14 bases between the two ends. Germline V gives CDR1 KGHSY, CDR2 FQNENV. CDR3 length: 16 residues. The CDR3 here is CASSPRIVASGNTIYF. In nucleotides, the CDR3 is TGTGCCAGCAGCCCTCGTATCGTGGCATCTGGAAACACCATATATTTT.